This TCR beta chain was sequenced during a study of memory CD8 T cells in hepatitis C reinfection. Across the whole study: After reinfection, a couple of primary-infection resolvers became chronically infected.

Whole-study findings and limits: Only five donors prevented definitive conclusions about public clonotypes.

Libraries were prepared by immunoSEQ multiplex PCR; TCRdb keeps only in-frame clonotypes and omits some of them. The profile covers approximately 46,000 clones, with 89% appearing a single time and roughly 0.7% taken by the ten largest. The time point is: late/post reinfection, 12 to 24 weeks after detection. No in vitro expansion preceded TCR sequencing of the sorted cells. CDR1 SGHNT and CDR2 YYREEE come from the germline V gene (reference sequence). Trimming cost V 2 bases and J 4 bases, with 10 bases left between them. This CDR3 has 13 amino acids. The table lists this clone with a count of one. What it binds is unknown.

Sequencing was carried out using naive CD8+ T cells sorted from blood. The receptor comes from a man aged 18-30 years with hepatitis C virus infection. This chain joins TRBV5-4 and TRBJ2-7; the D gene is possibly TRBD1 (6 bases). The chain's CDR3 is CASSFEGGYEQYF. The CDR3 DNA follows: TGTGCCAGCAGCTTCGAAGGGGGTTACGAGCAGTACTTC.